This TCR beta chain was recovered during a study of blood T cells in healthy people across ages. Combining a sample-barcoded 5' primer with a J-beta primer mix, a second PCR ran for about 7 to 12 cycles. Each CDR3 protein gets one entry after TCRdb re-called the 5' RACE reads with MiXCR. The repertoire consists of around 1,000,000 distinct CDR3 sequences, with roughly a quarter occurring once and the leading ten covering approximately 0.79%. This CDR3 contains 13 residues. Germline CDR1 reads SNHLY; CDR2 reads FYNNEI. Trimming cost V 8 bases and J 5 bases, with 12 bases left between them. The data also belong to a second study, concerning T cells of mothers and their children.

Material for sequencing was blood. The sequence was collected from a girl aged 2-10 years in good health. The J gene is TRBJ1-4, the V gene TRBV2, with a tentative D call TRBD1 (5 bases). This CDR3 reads CASLQDHNEKLFF. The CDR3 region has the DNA TGTGCCAGCCTACAGGACCACAATGAAAAACTGTTTTTT.